Listed here are 5 T cell receptor beta chains from one sample, sequenced in a study of blood T cell repertoires in COVID-19. Sequencing used immunoSEQ multiplex PCR; TCRdb keeps in-frame clones, though not all of them. The data show about 330,000 clones, around four fifths seen once. Material: peripheral blood. The receptors were gathered from a woman in her fifties or sixties with acute or convalescent COVID-19.

The chain has TRBV6-6 and TRBJ2-5; 9 nucleotides agree with TRBD1. Trimming cost V 5 bases and J 5 bases; bases outside gene matches: 9. The CDR3 is made up of 15 amino acids. Germline V gene data show CDR1 as MNHNY and CDR2 as SVGAGI (reference sequence). CDR3 amino acids: CASSMDGTGLETQYF. Here the CDR3 DNA reads TGTGCCAGCAGTATGGACGGGACAGGGCTGGAGACCCAGTACTTC.

The rearrangement uses TRBV2 and TRBJ1-2; possible D gene TRBD1, 6 bases. V was cut by 2 bases and J by 3 bases, with 13 bases left in between. The length of the CDR3 is 15 residues. From germline, CDR1 is SNHLY and CDR2 FYNNEI. CDR3 DNA sequence: TGTGCCAGCAGTGAAACCCAGGGGTATGACTATGGCTACACCTTC. Translation gives CASSETQGYDYGYTF. Based on the CDR3 plus reference TRBV2 and TRBJ1-2, the full variable domain is EPEVTQTPSHQVTQMGQEVILRCVPISNHLYFYWYRQILGQKVEFLVSFYNNEISEKSEIFDDQFSVERPDGSNFTLKIRSTKLEDSAMYFCASSETQGYDYGYTFGSGTRLTVV.

In its sample, this clone was seen a few times. The chain recombines TRBV19 with TRBJ1-4; the match to TRBD1 covers 10 bases. Germline V gene sequence: CDR1 LNHDA, CDR2 SQIVND (reference sequence). V lost 6 bases, J lost 10 bases, and 14 bases stayed unmatched. The CDR3 is made up of 16 amino acids. CDR3 amino acids: CASSTVTGTGDSKLFF. CDR3 bases: TGTGCCAGTAGCACAGTCACCGGGACAGGGGACTCAAAACTGTTTTTT.

The V call is TRBV6-1, the J call TRBJ2-3; 8 bases agree with TRBD1. The CDR3 is 14 residues long. The ends lost 3 bases at V and 3 bases at J; junction bases unmatched: 2. From germline, CDR1 is MNHNS and CDR2 SASEGT. The CDR3 coding sequence is TGTGCCAGCAGTGACAGGGGGCATACAGATACGCAGTATTTT. Protein: CASSDRGHTDTQYF.

The V call is TRBV5-1, the J call TRBJ1-4; D is possibly TRBD1 (5 bases). The CDR3 has 14 amino acids. V dropped 4 bases and J dropped 3 bases, with 10 bases sitting between them. The germline gives CDR1 SGHRS, CDR2 YFSETQ. The CDR3: CASSPGLSNEKLFF. The CDR3 nucleotides read TGCGCCAGCAGCCCGGGACTGTCTAATGAAAAACTGTTTTTT.